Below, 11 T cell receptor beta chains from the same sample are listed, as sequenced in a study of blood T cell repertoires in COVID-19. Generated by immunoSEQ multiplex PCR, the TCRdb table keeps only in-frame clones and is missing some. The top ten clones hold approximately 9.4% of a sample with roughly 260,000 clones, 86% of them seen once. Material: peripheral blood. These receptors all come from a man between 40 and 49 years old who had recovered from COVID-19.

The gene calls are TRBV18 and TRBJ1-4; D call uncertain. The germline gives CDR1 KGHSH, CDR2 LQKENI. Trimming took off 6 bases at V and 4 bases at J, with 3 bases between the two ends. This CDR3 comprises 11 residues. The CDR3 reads CASSNNEKLFF. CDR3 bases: TGTGCCAGCTCTAATAATGAAAAACTGTTTTTT.

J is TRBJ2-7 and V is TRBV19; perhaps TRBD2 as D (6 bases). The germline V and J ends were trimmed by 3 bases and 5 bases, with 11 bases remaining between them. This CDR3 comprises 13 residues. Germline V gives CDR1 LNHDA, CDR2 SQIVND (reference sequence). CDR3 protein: CASSIRGGDEQYF. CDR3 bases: TGTGCCAGTAGTATTAGGGGCGGGGACGAGCAGTACTTC.

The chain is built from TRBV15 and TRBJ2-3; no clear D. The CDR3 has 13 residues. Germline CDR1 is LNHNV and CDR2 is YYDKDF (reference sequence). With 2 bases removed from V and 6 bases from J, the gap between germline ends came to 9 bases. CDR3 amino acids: CATSRTPGDTQYF. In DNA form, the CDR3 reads TGTGCCACCAGCAGAACCCCCGGGGATACGCAGTATTTT.

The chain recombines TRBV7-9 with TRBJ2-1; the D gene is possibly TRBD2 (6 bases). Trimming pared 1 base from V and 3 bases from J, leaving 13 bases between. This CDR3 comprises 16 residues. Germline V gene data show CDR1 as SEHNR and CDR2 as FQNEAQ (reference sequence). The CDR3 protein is CASSLVAGRFYNEQFF. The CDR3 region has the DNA TGTGCCAGCAGCTTAGTGGCAGGGAGGTTCTACAATGAGCAGTTCTTC.

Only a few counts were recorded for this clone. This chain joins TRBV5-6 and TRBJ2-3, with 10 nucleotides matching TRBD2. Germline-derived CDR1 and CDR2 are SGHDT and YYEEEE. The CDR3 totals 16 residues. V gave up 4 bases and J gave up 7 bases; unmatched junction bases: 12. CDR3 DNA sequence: TGTGCCAGCAGCCCTAAGAGAAGCGGGGGGGCATATACGCAGTATTTT. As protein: CASSPKRSGGAYTQYF.

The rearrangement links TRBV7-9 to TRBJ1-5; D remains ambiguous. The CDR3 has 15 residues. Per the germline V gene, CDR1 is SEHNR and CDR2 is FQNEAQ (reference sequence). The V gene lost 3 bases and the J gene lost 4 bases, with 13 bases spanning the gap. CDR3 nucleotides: TGTGCCAGCAGCTTCTCCGGGGAACTAAATCAGCCCCAGCATTTT. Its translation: CASSFSGELNQPQHF.

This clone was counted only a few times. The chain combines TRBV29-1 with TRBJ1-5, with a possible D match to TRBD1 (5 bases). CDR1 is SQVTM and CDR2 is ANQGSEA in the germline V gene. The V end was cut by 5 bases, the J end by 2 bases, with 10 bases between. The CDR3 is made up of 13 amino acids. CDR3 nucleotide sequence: TGCAGCGTTACACAAGGGGGCAATCAGCCCCAGCATTTT. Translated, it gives CSVTQGGNQPQHF.

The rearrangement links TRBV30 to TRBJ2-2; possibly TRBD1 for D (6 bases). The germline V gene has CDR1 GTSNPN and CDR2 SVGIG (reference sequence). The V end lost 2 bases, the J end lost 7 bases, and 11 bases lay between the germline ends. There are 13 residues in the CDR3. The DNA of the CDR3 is TGTGCCTGGAGTAATACAGGGCTCGGGGAGCTGTTTTTT. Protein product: CAWSNTGLGELFF.

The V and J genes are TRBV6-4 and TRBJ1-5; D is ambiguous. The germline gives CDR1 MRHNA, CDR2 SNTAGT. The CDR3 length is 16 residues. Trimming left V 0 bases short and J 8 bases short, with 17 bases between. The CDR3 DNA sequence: TGTGCCAGCAGTGACTCACATTGGGCCAGGAGGAAGCCCCAGCATTTT. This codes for CASSDSHWARRKPQHF.

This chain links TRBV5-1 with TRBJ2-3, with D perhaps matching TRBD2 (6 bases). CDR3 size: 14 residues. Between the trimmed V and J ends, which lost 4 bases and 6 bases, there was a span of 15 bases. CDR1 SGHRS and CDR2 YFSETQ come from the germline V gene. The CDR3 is CASSTTRGADTQYF. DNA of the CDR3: TGCGCCAGCAGCACGACTAGAGGGGCGGATACGCAGTATTTT.

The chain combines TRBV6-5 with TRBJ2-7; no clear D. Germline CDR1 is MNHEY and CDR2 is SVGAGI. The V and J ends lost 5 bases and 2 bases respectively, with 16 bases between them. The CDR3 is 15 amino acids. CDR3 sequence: CASSRLPTETYEQYF. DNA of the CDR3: TGTGCCAGCAGTCGCTTGCCTACAGAGACCTACGAGCAGTACTTC.